The 7 T cell receptor beta chains presented below share a single source sample, sequenced in a study of cytomegalovirus exposure and HLA in healthy donors. This PCR relied on a set of 60 Vbeta primers and 13 Jbeta primers. Profiled with immunoSEQ multiplex PCR; TCRdb holds only in-frame clones, not every one. The sample comprises 210,000 or so clones, over 70% of which are singletons, and about 1.2% rests with the top ten. Sequencing was done on a sample of PBMCs. The receptor set was obtained from a man aged 25 to 40 in good health and CMV-seronegative.

The chain combines TRBV7-2 with TRBJ1-5; TRBD1 might be the D (5 bases). Germline CDR1 SGHTA, CDR2 FQGNSA. V was pared by 3 bases and J by 6 bases, with 12 bases between. The CDR3 is 14 residues long. The CDR3 DNA follows: TGTGCCAGCAGCTTCTCAGGGTTTTTTCAGCCCCAGCATTTT. This translates into CASSFSGFFQPQHF.

The chain joins TRBV2 to TRBJ1-2, with D perhaps matching TRBD1 (5 bases). V dropped 4 bases and J dropped 7 bases, with 13 bases sitting between them. CDR3 length: 13 residues. Per germline, CDR1 SNHLY and CDR2 FYNNEI. CDR3 nucleotides: TGTGCCAGCAGTGTACGGGGGGGTGGTGGCTACACCTTC. This gives the protein CASSVRGGGGYTF.

CDR3 protein: CASSALAGGLSGELFF. The CDR3 DNA is TGTGCCAGCAGCGCTCTAGCGGGGGGGCTGTCCGGGGAGCTGTTTTTT. This chain links TRBV9 with TRBJ2-2, with 12 positions matching TRBD2. V shed 3 bases, J shed 6 bases, and the junction held 6 bases outside the gene matches. Germline V gene data show CDR1 as SGDLS and CDR2 as YYNGEE. The CDR3 is 16 residues long.

CDR3 protein: CAISEPRTEVYNEQFF. CDR3 bases: TGTGCCATCAGTGAGCCCCGGACAGAGGTCTACAATGAGCAGTTCTTC. The chain uses TRBV10-3 and TRBJ2-1, with D possibly being TRBD1 (6 bases). Germline-derived CDR1 and CDR2 are ENHRY and SYGVKD. Trimming took 2 bases from V and 3 from J, leaving 14 bases between them. The CDR3 is made up of 16 amino acids.

This clone was detected only once. The CDR3 nucleotides are TGTGCCAGCTCACCACTCGACAGGGGTGCGTACGAGCAGTACTTC. Encoded protein: CASSPLDRGAYEQYF. This rearrangement joins TRBV18 to TRBJ2-7, with 8 bases fitting TRBD1. The CDR3 sequence is 15 residues long. With 1 base clipped from V and 4 bases from J, the junction kept 6 bases outside the gene matches. Germline loops: CDR1 KGHSH, CDR2 LQKENI.

This sequence joins TRBV4-1 and TRBJ2-7, with 11 bases matching TRBD1. CDR1 and CDR2 from the germline V gene are MGHRA and YSYEKL. The CDR3 has 15 amino acids. J was trimmed by 2 bases and V by 4 bases; bases with no gene match: 4. The CDR3 nucleotides read TGCGCCAGCAGCCTCGGACAGGGGGCTGCCTACGAGCAGTACTTC. Amino acid sequence: CASSLGQGAAYEQYF.

The V call is TRBV9, the J call TRBJ1-1; D is undetermined. CDR3 length: 15 residues. Germline-derived CDR1 and CDR2 are SGDLS and YYNGEE. V lost 3 bases and J lost 0, with 12 bases in between. The CDR3 nucleotides are TGTGCCAGCAGCGCAAGAGGGATCATGAACACTGAAGCTTTCTTT. Protein sequence: CASSARGIMNTEAFF. Drawing the rest from reference TRBV9 and TRBJ1-1, the complete variable domain is DSGVTQTPKHLITATGQRVTLRCSPRSGDLSVYWYQQSLDQGLQFLIQYYNGEERAKGNILERFSAQQFPDLHSELNLSSLELGDSALYFCASSARGIMNTEAFFGQGTRLTVV.